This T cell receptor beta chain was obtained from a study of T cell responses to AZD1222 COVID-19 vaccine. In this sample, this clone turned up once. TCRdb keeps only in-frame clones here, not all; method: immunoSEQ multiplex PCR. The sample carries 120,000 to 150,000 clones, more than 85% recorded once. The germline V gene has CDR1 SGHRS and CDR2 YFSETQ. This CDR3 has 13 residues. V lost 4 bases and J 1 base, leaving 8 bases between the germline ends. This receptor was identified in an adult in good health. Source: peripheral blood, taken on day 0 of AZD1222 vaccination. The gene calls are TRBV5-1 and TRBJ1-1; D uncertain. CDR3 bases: TGCGCCAGCAGCCCAGCGGAGAACACTGAAGCTTTCTTT. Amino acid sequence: CASSPAENTEAFF.